A selection of T cell receptor beta chains follows, all from one sample in a study of shared clonotypes between healthy human individuals. Assay used: immunoSEQ multiplex PCR; TCRdb lists only in-frame clones, some missing. The table records a few million clones, approximately 94% of them present only once. Sequencing input: naive CD4+ T cells sorted from blood. Receptors were obtained from a man younger than 35 in good health. The CDR3 runs from the conserved cysteine through the conserved F or W. D genes are given only for firm matches. Clone sizes are given selectively: once, few, many, or a class where the clone is expanded.

clone_size | cdr3_length | j_call | d_call | v_call | cdr3_nt | cdr3_aa
- | 12 | TRBJ1-5 | - | TRBV2 | TGTGCCAGCAGGGGGGAAGGACAGCCCCAGCATTTT | CASRGEGQPQHF
once | 14 | TRBJ2-5 | - | TRBV11-2 | TGTGCCAGCAGCTTAGCGTACATATCGGGTGAGCAGTACTTC | CASSLAYISGEQYF
- | 13 | TRBJ2-3 | - | TRBV27 | TGTGCCAGCAGCCTAAGGAGGACAGATACGCAGTATTTT | CASSLRRTDTQYF
- | 13 | TRBJ2-2 | - | TRBV25-1 | TGTGCCAGCAGTGCGCAGGGAGCCGGGGAGCTGTTTTTT | CASSAQGAGELFF
- | 16 | TRBJ2-7 | TRBD2 | TRBV5-8 | TGTGCCAGCAGTTACTTGCCCGGGACTAGATCTTACGAGCAGTACTTC | CASSYLPGTRSYEQYF
- | 14 | TRBJ1-2 | - | TRBV2 | TGTGCCAGCAGTGCACAGGGCCCTTTAGCGGGCTACACCTTC | CASSAQGPLAGYTF
- | 14 | TRBJ1-1 | - | TRBV29-1 | TGCAGCGTTGAGAGGGCGCAGGTGAACACTGAAGCTTTCTTT | CSVERAQVNTEAFF
- | 13 | TRBJ2-7 | - | TRBV27 | TGTGCCAGCAGTTTAAGGACAAACTACGAGCAGTACTTC | CASSLRTNYEQYF
- | 17 | TRBJ2-1 | TRBD1 | TRBV7-3 | TGTGCCAGCAGCTTCGGCGACAGGGCGGTAACCTACAATGAGCAGTTCTTC | CASSFGDRAVTYNEQFF
- | 15 | TRBJ2-3 | - | TRBV11-2 | TGTGCCAGCAGCGCACGGGGATCCGGCACAGATACGCAGTATTTT | CASSARGSGTDTQYF
- | 17 | TRBJ1-1 | - | TRBV5-4 | TGTGCCAGCAGTATGGGCCCCCCCCGAGGGCAGGGGACTGAAGCTTTCTTT | CASSMGPPRGQGTEAFF
- | 13 | TRBJ2-7 | TRBD1 | TRBV29-1 | TGCAGCACTAAGACAGGGGTGACCTACGAGCAGTACTTC | CSTKTGVTYEQYF
- | 15 | TRBJ2-7 | TRBD1 | TRBV7-2 | TGTGCCAGCAGCTCCCGCCAGGGGGCCGGGTACGAGCAGTACTTC | CASSSRQGAGYEQYF
few | 13 | TRBJ2-2 | - | TRBV2 | TGTGCCAGCAGCTACAGGGTATTCGGGGAGCTGTTTTTT | CASSYRVFGELFF
- | 15 | TRBJ2-3 | TRBD2 | TRBV18 | TGTGCCAGCTCACCACCGCGGGGGAGCACAGATACGCAGTATTTT | CASSPPRGSTDTQYF
- | 17 | TRBJ1-6 | TRBD1 | TRBV15 | TGTGCCACCAGCAGAGATCGCGGGACAGTCGGGATTTCACCCCTCCACTTT | CATSRDRGTVGISPLHF
- | 15 | TRBJ1-6 | - | TRBV11-2 | TGTGCCAGCAGCTTAGATCTGGTGAAGAATTCACCCCTCCACTTT | CASSLDLVKNSPLHF
- | 13 | TRBJ2-2 | - | TRBV9 | TGTGCCAGCAGCGTAGATGGGCCCGGGGAGCTGTTTTTT | CASSVDGPGELFF
- | 14 | TRBJ2-2 | TRBD1 | TRBV6-1 | TGTGCCAGCCGGGACAGGGGTTTCGCCGGGGAGCTGTTTTTT | CASRDRGFAGELFF
- | 15 | TRBJ2-1 | TRBD1 | TRBV7-2 | TGTGCCAGCAGCTTAGGGGTGACAGGGGGCCTCGAGCAGTTCTTC | CASSLGVTGGLEQFF
- | 13 | TRBJ2-5 | - | TRBV28 | TGTGCCAGCACCCCCGGGACAATGGAGACCCAGTACTTC | CASTPGTMETQYF
- | 18 | TRBJ2-6 | - | TRBV16 | TGTGCCAGCAGCCAATACCAGGGGGGACCCTCTGGGGCCAACGTCCTGACTTTC | CASSQYQGGPSGANVLTF
few | 13 | TRBJ1-1 | - | TRBV30 | TGTGCCTGGGCGGACAGAGCGGACACTGAAGCTTTCTTT | CAWADRADTEAFF
- | 15 | TRBJ2-7 | - | TRBV30 | TGTGCCTGGAGTAGCCAGGGCATGCTATCCTACGAGCAGTACTTC | CAWSSQGMLSYEQYF
- | 8 | TRBJ1-1 | - | TRBV29-1 | TGCAGCGTTGAAGGAGGCGGCTTT | CSVEGGGF
- | 13 | TRBJ1-1 | - | TRBV7-2 | TGTGCCAGCAGCCAGCAGGGGAACACTGAAGCTTTCTTT | CASSQQGNTEAFF
- | 15 | TRBJ2-7 | - | TRBV15 | TGTGCCACCAGCCCACCCGACAAGCCGTCCTACGAGCAGTACTTC | CATSPPDKPSYEQYF
once | 15 | TRBJ2-3 | TRBD2 | TRBV5-4 | TGTGCCGGTAAAATCATGAGCGGGAGTCCAGATACGCAGTATTTT | CAGKIMSGSPDTQYF
- | 20 | TRBJ2-7 | - | TRBV21-1 | TGTGCCAGCAGCAAGCGGGTTGTCGCCCGAAGCGGACAGGGGGGTTACGAGCAGTACTTC | CASSKRVVARSGQGGYEQYF